This is a list of T cell receptor beta chains from one sample in a study of blood T cell repertoires in COVID-19. Libraries were prepared by immunoSEQ multiplex PCR; TCRdb keeps only in-frame clonotypes and omits some of them. The sample holds under 200,000 clones; over 75% are singletons and the top ten take 8% to 13%. The sequenced material came from PBMCs or T cells enriched from blood (not recorded which). The receptors shown here come from a man in his fifties who had recovered from COVID-19. Each CDR3 is given with its conserved first and last residue. A D gene is named only where the DNA matches it firmly. The listing skips clone size in some rows; elsewhere it reads once, few, many or a size class.

clone_size: -
v_call: TRBV14
d_call: -
j_call: TRBJ2-2
cdr3_nt: TGTGCCAGCAGCCAAGAGCCAGCGAACACCGGGGAGCTGTTTTTT
cdr3_aa: CASSQEPANTGELFF

clone_size: once
v_call: TRBV2
d_call: -
j_call: TRBJ1-2
cdr3_nt: TGTGCCAGCAGTCAGGATGGCTACACCTTC
cdr3_aa: CASSQDGYTF

clone_size: -
v_call: TRBV7-2
d_call: -
j_call: TRBJ2-5
cdr3_nt: TGTGCCAGCAGCTTAGTCTTGGGCCAGAGTCAGGTCGAGACCCAGTACTTC
cdr3_aa: CASSLVLGQSQVETQYF

clone_size: -
v_call: TRBV7-3
d_call: -
j_call: TRBJ2-7
cdr3_nt: TGTGCCAGCAGCTTCACTCTTAGCGGAGAGCAGTACTTC
cdr3_aa: CASSFTLSGEQYF

clone_size: -
v_call: TRBV24-1
d_call: TRBD1
j_call: TRBJ2-3
cdr3_nt: TGTGCCACCAGTGACTCCCAGGGGGTGAGAGATACGCAGTATTTT
cdr3_aa: CATSDSQGVRDTQYF

clone_size: -
v_call: TRBV11-2
d_call: -
j_call: TRBJ2-7
cdr3_nt: TGTGCCAGCAGCCCTAGACTGCCACGGTACGAGCAGTACTTC
cdr3_aa: CASSPRLPRYEQYF

clone_size: -
v_call: TRBV12-3/TRBV12-4
d_call: -
j_call: TRBJ1-6
cdr3_nt: TGTGCCAGCCTACACGGGGGGGGTCCACCCCTCCACTTT
cdr3_aa: CASLHGGGPPLHF

clone_size: -
v_call: TRBV19
d_call: -
j_call: TRBJ2-3
cdr3_nt: TGTGCCAGTAGTATACGGGGAGCCACAGATACGCAGTATTTT
cdr3_aa: CASSIRGATDTQYF

clone_size: -
v_call: TRBV30
d_call: TRBD1
j_call: TRBJ1-2
cdr3_nt: TGTGCCTGGAGTGACAGGGGGCCTGGCTACACCTTC
cdr3_aa: CAWSDRGPGYTF

clone_size: -
v_call: TRBV3-1/TRBV3-2
d_call: TRBD2
j_call: TRBJ2-5
cdr3_nt: TGTGCCAGCAGCCAAGTTGTAGCGGGGGCCCAAGAGACCCAGTACTTC
cdr3_aa: CASSQVVAGAQETQYF

clone_size: -
v_call: TRBV7-3
d_call: -
j_call: TRBJ2-2
cdr3_nt: TGTGCCAGCAGTCCGAACCCTGGCCTCCAATCCGGGGAGCTGTTTTTT
cdr3_aa: CASSPNPGLQSGELFF

clone_size: -
v_call: TRBV5-1
d_call: TRBD1
j_call: TRBJ2-7
cdr3_nt: TGCGCCAGCAGCGCCGGGACAGTGCTCTACGAGCAGTACTTC
cdr3_aa: CASSAGTVLYEQYF

clone_size: -
v_call: TRBV10-3
d_call: -
j_call: TRBJ1-2
cdr3_nt: TGTGCCATCAGTGAGCCAGGCTATGGCTACACCTTC
cdr3_aa: CAISEPGYGYTF

clone_size: -
v_call: TRBV19
d_call: TRBD1
j_call: TRBJ2-7
cdr3_nt: TGTGCCAGTAGTATAGGACAGGGAAGCTCCTACGAGCAGTACTTC
cdr3_aa: CASSIGQGSSYEQYF

clone_size: -
v_call: TRBV28
d_call: TRBD2
j_call: TRBJ2-7
cdr3_nt: TGTGCCAGCACCTCCCCAGGGCTCGGGGGGGAGCTGTACTTC
cdr3_aa: CASTSPGLGGELYF

clone_size: once
v_call: TRBV18
d_call: -
j_call: TRBJ2-6
cdr3_nt: TGTGCCAGCTCTCCTAACGAGGTCTCTGGGGCCAACGTCCTGACTTTC
cdr3_aa: CASSPNEVSGANVLTF